The 2 T cell receptor beta chains in this list originate from one sample, sequenced in a study of blood T cells in healthy people across ages. Together with a sample-barcoded 5' primer, a J-beta primer mix was included in a second PCR lasting roughly 6 to 12 cycles. TCRdb passed the 5' RACE reads through MiXCR, listing each CDR3 protein once. Of hundreds of thousands of distinct CDR3 sequences in the sample, about 30% were seen once. The sequenced sample was blood. These TCRs come from a woman older than 75 in good health.

This clonotype has just a few counts. This chain connects TRBV20-1 to TRBJ1-1; D is perhaps TRBD1 (5 bases). The CDR3 extends over 11 amino acids. In germline, CDR1 is DFQATT, CDR2 SNEGSKA (reference sequence). V lost 3 bases to trimming and J lost 4 bases, with 6 bases between them. The CDR3 DNA reads TGCAGTGCTAGCAGGGCCACTGAAGCTTTCTTT. It yields the protein CSASRATEAFF.

Worth noting for this clonotype: The junction departs from the called germline gene at one end, perhaps through a read error. The rearrangement uses TRBV5-1 and TRBJ2-5; 10 bases are a match to TRBD2. This CDR3 spans 16 amino acids. Germline V gives CDR1 SGHRS, CDR2 YFSETQ. The CDR3 nucleotides are TGCGCCAGCAGCCCCGACGGGACTAGCGTTGGAGAGACCCCGTACTTC. This gives the protein CASSPDGTSVGETPYF.